The 4 T cell receptor beta chains reported below all come from one sample, sequenced in a study of regulatory T cells in long-lasting Graves disease (dated by TCRdb to the early 2020s). The time point label of this sample denotes: newly diagnosed GD, antithyroid drugs for less than 3 months. RNA was extracted from PBMCs in TRIzol for both TCR sequencing and RNA sequencing. Preparation of the library involved multiplex PCR. Sequenced using an Illumina HiSeq 4000. TCR beta libraries were built with iRepertoire HTBI primers and Arm-PCR amplification of CDR3 regions. In TCRdb, the public reads were trimmed at Q25 with fastp and aligned with MiXCR, with productive beta chains retained. Identical CDR3 protein sequences are pooled into one entry, listed with their most common genes and DNA. The sample contains about 560,000 distinct CDR3 sequences, about 16% of them found a single time. Together, the top ten hold about 12% of the sample.

In addition, the sample was reused for a study of T cells in Graves' hyperthyroidism and ophthalmopathy.

The sequenced sample was peripheral blood mononuclear cells (PBMCs), obtained at new diagnosis, from a patient treated with antithyroid drugs. These receptors originate from a man younger than 30 with Graves disease. Donor details come from another sample of the same person, matched by shared clones.

J is TRBJ2-7 and V is TRBV12-3 or TRBV12-4, with 12 positions matching TRBD2. V dropped 7 bases and J dropped 5; count of bases not matched to a gene: 12. The CDR3 loop spans 16 amino acids. Here the CDR3 DNA reads TGTGCCAGCACCCCATTGACTAGCGGGAGTTTGGACGAGCAGTACTTC. Protein: CASTPLTSGSLDEQYF.

This clonotype was observed at least ten times. The chain links TRBV18 to TRBJ1-2; 7 nucleotides agree with TRBD1. J lost 10 bases, V lost 0 bases, and 5 bases had no gene match. Per the germline V gene, CDR1 is KGHSH and CDR2 is LQKENI. CDR3 length equals 13 residues. This CDR3 reads CASSPPNRGLYTF. The CDR3 nucleotides are TGTGCCAGCTCACCACCGAACAGGGGACTCTACACCTTC.

This clonotype turned up a few times. The rearrangement uses TRBV27 and TRBJ2-4, with D possibly TRBD2 on 6 matching bases. CDR3 length equals 16 residues. CDR1 and CDR2 (germline): MNHEY, SMNVEV (reference sequence). The V end was cut by 5 bases, the J end by 0 bases, with 14 bases between. CDR3 DNA: TGTGCCAGCAGTCCGACCGGGGGTCTAGCCAAAAACATTCAGTACTTC. This sequence encodes CASSPTGGLAKNIQYF.

This clonotype was recorded at least ten times. The CDR3 DNA follows: TGTGCCAGCAGTTCAGAAAGACAGGGTTATAGCAATCAGCCCCAGCATTTT. It is translated as CASSSERQGYSNQPQHF. This chain joins TRBV12-3 or TRBV12-4 and TRBJ1-5; 7 bases agree with TRBD1. This CDR3 region has 17 residues. The junction had 9 bases not matched to a gene; V was cut back by 4 bases and J by 0 bases.